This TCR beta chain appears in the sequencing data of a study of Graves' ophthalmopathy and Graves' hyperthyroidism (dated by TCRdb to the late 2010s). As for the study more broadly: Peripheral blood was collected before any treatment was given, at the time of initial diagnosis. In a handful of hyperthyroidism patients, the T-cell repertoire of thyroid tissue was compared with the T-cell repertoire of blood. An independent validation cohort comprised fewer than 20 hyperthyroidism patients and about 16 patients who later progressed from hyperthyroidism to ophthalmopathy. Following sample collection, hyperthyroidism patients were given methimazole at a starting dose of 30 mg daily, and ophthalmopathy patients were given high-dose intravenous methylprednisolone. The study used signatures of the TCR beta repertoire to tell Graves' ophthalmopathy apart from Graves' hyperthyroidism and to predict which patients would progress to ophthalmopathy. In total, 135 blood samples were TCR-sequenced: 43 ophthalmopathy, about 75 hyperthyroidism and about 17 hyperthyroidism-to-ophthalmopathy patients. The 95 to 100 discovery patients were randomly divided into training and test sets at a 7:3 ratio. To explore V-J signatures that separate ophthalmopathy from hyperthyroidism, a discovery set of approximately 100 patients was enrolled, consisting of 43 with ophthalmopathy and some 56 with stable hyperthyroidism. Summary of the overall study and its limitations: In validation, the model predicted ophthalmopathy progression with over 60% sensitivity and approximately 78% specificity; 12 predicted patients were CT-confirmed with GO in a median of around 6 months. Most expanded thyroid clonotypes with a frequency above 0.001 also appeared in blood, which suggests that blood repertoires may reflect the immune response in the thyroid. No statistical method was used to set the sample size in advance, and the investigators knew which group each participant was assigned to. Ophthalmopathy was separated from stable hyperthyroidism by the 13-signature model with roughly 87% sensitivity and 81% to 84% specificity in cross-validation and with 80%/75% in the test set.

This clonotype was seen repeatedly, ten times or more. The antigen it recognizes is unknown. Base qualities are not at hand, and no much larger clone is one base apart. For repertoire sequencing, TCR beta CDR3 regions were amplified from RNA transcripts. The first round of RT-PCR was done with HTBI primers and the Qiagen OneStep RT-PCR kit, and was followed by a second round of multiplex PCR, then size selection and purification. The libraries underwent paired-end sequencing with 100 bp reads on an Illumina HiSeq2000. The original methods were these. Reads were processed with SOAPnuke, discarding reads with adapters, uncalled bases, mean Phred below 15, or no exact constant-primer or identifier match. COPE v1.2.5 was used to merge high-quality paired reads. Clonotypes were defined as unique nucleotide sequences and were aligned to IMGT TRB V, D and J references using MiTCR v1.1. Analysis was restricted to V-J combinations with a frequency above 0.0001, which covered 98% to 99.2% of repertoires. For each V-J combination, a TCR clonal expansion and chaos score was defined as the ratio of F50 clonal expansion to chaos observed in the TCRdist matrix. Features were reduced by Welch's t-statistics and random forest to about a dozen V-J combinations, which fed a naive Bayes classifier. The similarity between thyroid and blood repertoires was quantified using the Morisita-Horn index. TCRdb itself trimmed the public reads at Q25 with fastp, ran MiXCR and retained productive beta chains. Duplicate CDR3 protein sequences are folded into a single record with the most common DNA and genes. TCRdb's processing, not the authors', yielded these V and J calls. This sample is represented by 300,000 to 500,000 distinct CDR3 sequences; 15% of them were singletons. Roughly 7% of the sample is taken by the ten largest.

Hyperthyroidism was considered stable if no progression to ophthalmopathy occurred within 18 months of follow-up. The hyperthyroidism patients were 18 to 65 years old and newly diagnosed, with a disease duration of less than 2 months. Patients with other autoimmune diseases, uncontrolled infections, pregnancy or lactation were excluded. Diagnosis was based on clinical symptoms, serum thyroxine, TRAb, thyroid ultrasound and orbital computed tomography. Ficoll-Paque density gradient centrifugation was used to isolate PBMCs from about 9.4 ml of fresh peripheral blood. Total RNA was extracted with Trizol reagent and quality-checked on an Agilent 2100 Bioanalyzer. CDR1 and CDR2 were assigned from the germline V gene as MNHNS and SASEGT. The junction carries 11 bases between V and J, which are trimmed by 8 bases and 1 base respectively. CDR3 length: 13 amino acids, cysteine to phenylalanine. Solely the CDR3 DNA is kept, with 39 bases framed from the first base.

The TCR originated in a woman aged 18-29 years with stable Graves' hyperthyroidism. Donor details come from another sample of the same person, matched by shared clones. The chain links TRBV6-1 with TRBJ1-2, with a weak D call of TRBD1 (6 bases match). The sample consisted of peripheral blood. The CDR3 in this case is CASSGASNYGYTF. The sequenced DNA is TGTGCCAGCTCAGGGGCAAGTAACTATGGCTACACCTTC.